This is a list of T cell receptor beta chains from one sample in a study of CD8+CD57+ T cells in acquired aplastic anemia. TCRdb re-called the reads with MiXCR, one entry per CDR3 protein. The sample includes around 170,000 distinct CDR3 sequences, about three fifths seen only once; the top ten take 45%. The sample was sorted CD4+, CD8+, or CD8+CD57+ T cells (not recorded which) from PBMCs. Receptor source: a human donor in good health. Each CDR3 is given with its conserved first and last residue. The D gene is left open where the match is weak. Some rows mark clone size as missing; the rest say once, few, many or name a class of expanded clone.

TRBJ2-7 | few | NA | TRBV10-3 | CAISEQSRLRPYEQYF | TGTGCCATCAGTGAGCAATCCAGGTTGAGGCCCTACGAGCAGTACTTC
TRBJ1-5 | few | NA | TRBV29-1 | CSVADTTNQPQHF | TGCAGCGTCGCGGACACGACAAATCAGCCCCAGCATTTT
TRBJ2-1 | many | NA | TRBV7-8 | CASSFGRGGSYNEQFF | TGTGCCAGCAGCTTTGGTAGGGGCGGATCTTACAATGAGCAGTTCTTC
TRBJ2-5 | few | TRBD1 | TRBV10-1 | CASSEGQGASETQYF | TGCGCCAGCAGTGAGGGACAGGGGGCCTCAGAGACCCAGTACTTC
TRBJ2-1 | once | NA | TRBV7-6 | CASSLASSVYNEQFF | TGTGCCAGCAGCTTAGCGTCTAGTGTCTACAATGAGCAGTTCTTC
TRBJ2-7 | many | NA | TRBV14 | CASRGGQSYEQYF | TGTGCCAGCAGGGGTGGACAATCCTACGAGCAGTACTTC
TRBJ2-7 | NA | TRBD1 | TRBV5-1 | CASSWTGPEQYF | TGCGCCAGCAGCTGGACAGGACCCGAGCAGTACTTC
TRBJ2-1 | once | NA | TRBV7-2 | CASSQGQTLNEQFF | TGTGCCAGCAGCCAAGGACAGACCCTCAATGAGCAGTTCTTC
TRBJ2-2 | NA | NA | TRBV10-1 | CASSESSGREYLSNTGELFF | TGCGCCAGCAGTGAGTCGAGCGGACGAGAGTACCTTTCGAACACCGGGGAGCTGTTTTTT
TRBJ2-7 | many | NA | TRBV6-6 | CASGVSYEQYF | TGTGCCAGCGGGGTATCCTACGAGCAGTACTTC
TRBJ2-2 | NA | NA | TRBV2 | CASSDRHSNTGELFF | TGTGCCAGCAGTGACAGACACTCGAACACCGGGGAGCTGTTTTTT
TRBJ2-7 | NA | NA | TRBV20-1 | CSASPVGEEYEQYF | TGCAGTGCTAGTCCGGTAGGGGAGGAATACGAGCAGTACTTC
TRBJ1-6 | NA | NA | TRBV5-1 | CASRDTETLHF | TGCGCCAGCAGGGATACGGAGACTCTCCACTTT
TRBJ1-5 | NA | NA | TRBV2 | CASSGVGGQPQHF | TGTGCCAGCAGTGGCGTGGGAGGTCAGCCCCAGCATTTT